These 27 T cell receptor beta chains were all obtained from the same sample, sequenced in a study of blood T cell repertoires in COVID-19. This table comes from immunoSEQ multiplex PCR, and its TCRdb copy is limited to in-frame clones, with some not included. The sample holds approximately 88,000 clones, about 77% seen once. Material: peripheral blood. The source of these receptors is a man in his 70s with COVID-19, enrolled during active disease.

The chain uses TRBV29-1 and TRBJ2-7; 7 bases align to TRBD1. Germline CDR1 is SQVTM and CDR2 is ANQGSEA. CDR3 length: 12 residues. Trimming removed 8 bases from V and 3 bases from J; junction bases left unmatched: 7. In DNA form, the CDR3 reads TGCAGCATACGGACAGGCGGCTACGAGCAGTACTTC. Translation gives CSIRTGGYEQYF.

The chain uses TRBV28 and TRBJ1-1; D unresolved. The V end lost 2 bases, the J end lost 1 base, and 5 bases lay between the germline ends. Germline CDR1 MDHEN, CDR2 SYDVKM. This CDR3 has 13 amino acids. The CDR3 sequence: CASSLTRNTEAFF. In nucleotides, the CDR3 is TGTGCCAGCAGTTTAACCAGGAACACTGAAGCTTTCTTT.

The rearrangement uses TRBV6-5 and TRBJ1-4, with 9 positions matching TRBD1. Germline V gene lookup returns CDR1 MNHEY and CDR2 SVGAGI. V lost 2 bases to trimming and J lost 8 bases; unmatched junction nucleotides: 3. The length of the CDR3 is 14 residues. CDR3 nucleotides: TGTGCCAGCAGTTACCGGGACAGGGCCGAAAAACTGTTTTTT. Amino acid sequence: CASSYRDRAEKLFF.

The V call is TRBV18, the J call TRBJ2-3; 8 bases map to TRBD1. Germline-derived CDR1 and CDR2 are KGHSH and LQKENI. The CDR3 has 17 amino acids. V lost 3 bases and J lost 0; bases outside the gene matches: 8. The CDR3 sequence: CASSPPRTGRSTDTQYF. In nucleotides, the CDR3 is TGTGCCAGCTCACCCCCTCGGACAGGGAGAAGCACAGATACGCAGTATTTT.

The rearrangement links TRBV5-6 to TRBJ2-7; TRBD2 is a possible D gene (6 bases). CDR1 is SGHDT, CDR2 YYEEEE, per germline. Trimming left V 4 bases short and J 0 bases short, with 11 bases between. The CDR3 loop spans 14 amino acids. The CDR3 nucleotides read TGTGCCAGCAGCACTTGGGAGGCCTCCTACGAGCAGTACTTC. Its translation: CASSTWEASYEQYF.

The rearrangement links TRBV7-2 to TRBJ2-3; the match to TRBD2 covers 13 bases. This CDR3 has 16 residues. The V gene end was trimmed by 5 bases and the J gene end by 2 bases; junction bases not matched to a gene: 4. CDR1 SGHTA and CDR2 FQGNSA come from the germline V gene. This chain's CDR3 is CASSRTSGSTTDTQYF. Written as DNA, the CDR3 is TGTGCCAGCAGCCGGACTAGCGGGAGCACCACAGATACGCAGTATTTT.

The chain has TRBV5-1 and TRBJ2-3; 12 bases line up with TRBD2. Looked up from germline, CDR1 is SGHRS and CDR2 is YFSETQ. This CDR3 has 16 amino acids. J gave up 6 bases and V 3 bases, and 8 bases lay outside the gene matches. CDR3 nucleotides: TGCGCCAGCAGCTGGCTAGCGGGAGGGCCCTCCGATACGCAGTATTTT. Its protein product is CASSWLAGGPSDTQYF.

The V gene is TRBV14, the J gene TRBJ2-5; D is perhaps TRBD2 (6 bases). Germline CDR1 is SGHDN and CDR2 is FVKESK. Deletions cut 4 bases from V and 4 bases from J, with 10 bases between. The CDR3 has 13 amino acids. CDR3 residues: CASSLGGSETQYF. CDR3 sequence (DNA): TGTGCCAGCAGCCTGGGAGGTTCAGAGACCCAGTACTTC.

The CDR3 region has the DNA TGTGCCAGCAGTTCCTGGACAGGGAGCTCCTACGAGCAGTACTTC. The encoded protein is CASSSWTGSSYEQYF. This rearrangement joins TRBV28 to TRBJ2-7, with 8 bases that match TRBD1. Trimming cost V 4 bases and J 0 bases; bases outside gene matches: 5. The CDR3 spans 15 residues. The germline CDR1 and CDR2 sequences are MDHEN and SYDVKM.

The J gene is TRBJ2-1, the V gene TRBV4-1, with 7 bases lining up with TRBD2. The CDR3 has 15 residues. Unmatched junction bases numbered 7, after V lost 4 bases and J lost 4 bases. CDR1 is MGHRA and CDR2 is YSYEKL in the germline V gene. In nucleotides, the CDR3 is TGCGCCAGCAGCCCCCGGGACTACCCTTACAATGAGCAGTTCTTC. This translates into CASSPRDYPYNEQFF.

The chain couples TRBV7-2 to TRBJ1-4; a possible D gene is TRBD1 (5 bases). The CDR3 length is 17 residues. V was cut by 1 base and J by 8 bases, with 20 bases left in between. Germline values: CDR1 SGHTA, CDR2 FQGNSA. CDR3: CASSLVGGATRSEKLFF. For the CDR3, the DNA is TGTGCCAGCAGCTTAGTAGGAGGGGCTACGCGCTCAGAAAAACTGTTTTTT.

The V gene is TRBV19, the J gene TRBJ1-5; TRBD1 matches at 7 bases. V lost 3 bases, J lost 0 bases, and 8 bases stayed unmatched. Germline CDR1 and CDR2: LNHDA and SQIVND (reference sequence). The CDR3 extends over 17 amino acids. The CDR3 loop reads CASSIGGGGYSNQPQHF. The CDR3 DNA reads as TGTGCCAGTAGTATCGGAGGGGGCGGTTATAGCAATCAGCCCCAGCATTTT.

The chain employs TRBV6-5 and TRBJ2-1; 13 positions match TRBD2. CDR3 length: 15 amino acids. Germline loops: CDR1 MNHEY, CDR2 SVGAGI. V lost 7 bases and J lost 8; bases outside the gene matches: 8. Here the CDR3 reads CASTSLAGGPDEQFF. The CDR3 DNA follows: TGTGCCAGCACCTCACTAGCGGGGGGGCCGGATGAGCAGTTCTTC.

The rearrangement uses TRBV10-2 and TRBJ2-2; D uncertain. The length of the CDR3 is 14 residues. The V gene's germline CDR1 is WSHSY and CDR2 SAAADI. V lost 5 bases to trimming and J lost 5 bases, with 12 bases between them. CDR3 DNA sequence: TGCGCCAGCAGTAACGCCCCGAGGACCGGGGAGCTGTTTTTT. As protein: CASSNAPRTGELFF.

The genes are TRBV9 and TRBJ2-3; D might be TRBD1 (6 bases). V gave up 3 bases and J gave up 6 bases, with 17 bases separating them. Germline V lookup: CDR1 SGDLS, CDR2 YYNGEE. The length of the CDR3 is 15 residues. CDR3 residues: CASSDQKTGMDTQYF. The CDR3 region has the DNA TGTGCCAGCAGCGATCAAAAGACAGGTATGGATACGCAGTATTTT.

The chain employs TRBV30 and TRBJ2-2; D is unresolved. Germline assignment: CDR1 GTSNPN and CDR2 SVGIG (reference sequence). The CDR3 has 12 residues. Trimming took 1 base from V and 6 from J, leaving 6 bases between them. CDR3 loop: CAWSGVSGELFF. CDR3 nucleotide sequence: TGTGCCTGGAGTGGCGTTTCCGGGGAGCTGTTTTTT. Looking up the rest from reference TRBV30 and TRBJ2-2 gives the full variable domain: SQTIHQWPATLVQPVGSPLSLECTVEGTSNPNLYWYRQAAGRGLQLLFYSVGIGQISSEVPQNLSASRPQDRQFILSSKKLLLSDSGFYLCAWSGVSGELFFGEGSRLTVL.

The sample holds a few counts of this clone. The chain links TRBV15 to TRBJ1-1; D remains unclear. The CDR3 runs 13 residues. Germline-derived CDR1 and CDR2 are LNHNV and YYDKDF (reference sequence). The V gene lost 5 bases and the J gene lost 2 bases, with 9 bases spanning the gap. In DNA, the CDR3 is TGTGCCACCAGCTTCCGGGTTAACACTGAAGCTTTCTTT. Translating gives CATSFRVNTEAFF.

The gene calls are TRBV11-3 and TRBJ2-7; 11 nucleotides align to TRBD1. V lost 1 base to trimming and J lost 4 bases; unmatched junction nucleotides: 6. The CDR3 runs to 16 residues. CDR1 is SGHNT, CDR2 YENEEA, per germline. In nucleotides, the CDR3 is TGTGCCAGCAGCTTAGCCGGGGGACAGGGGGTGTACGAGCAGTACTTC. Encoded protein: CASSLAGGQGVYEQYF. Variable domain in full (rest from reference TRBV11-3 and TRBJ2-7): EAGVVQSPRYKIIEKKQPVAFWCNPISGHNTLYWYLQNLGQGPELLIRYENEEAVDDSQLPKDRFSAERLKGVDSTLKIQPAELGDSAVYLCASSLAGGQGVYEQYFGPGTRLTVT.

V usage is TRBV6-5 and J usage is TRBJ1-1; D may be TRBD1 (5 bases). Germline V gene sequence: CDR1 MNHEY, CDR2 SVGAGI. CDR3 length: 13 amino acids. The V gene lost 8 bases and the J gene lost 3 bases, with 13 bases spanning the gap. The CDR3 nucleotides read TGTGCCAGCCTGACAGTCAGTGACACTGAAGCTTTCTTT. Amino acid sequence: CASLTVSDTEAFF.

V is TRBV10-3 and J is TRBJ2-5, with a weak D call TRBD2 (6 bases). The CDR3 extends over 12 amino acids. Trimming cost V 6 bases and J 1 base, with 6 bases left between them. Germline CDR1 reads ENHRY; CDR2 reads SYGVKD. CDR3 sequence: CAIRAGQETQYF. As DNA, the CDR3 is TGTGCCATCAGAGCGGGCCAAGAGACCCAGTACTTC.

This clone has only a few counts. The chain is built from TRBV5-1 and TRBJ1-2; D perhaps matches TRBD1 (5 bases). The CDR3 has 14 residues. V shed 0 bases and J shed 2 bases, with 8 bases lying between them. Per the germline V gene, CDR1 is SGHRS and CDR2 is YFSETQ. This chain's CDR3 is CASSLDRGNYGYTF. The CDR3 nucleotides read TGCGCCAGCAGCTTGGATCGGGGGAACTATGGCTACACCTTC.

The chain is built from TRBV3-1 (or the pseudogene TRBV3-2) and TRBJ1-2; 7 bases fit TRBD1. J lost 4 bases, V lost 3 bases, and 8 bases had no gene match. The CDR3 spans 15 residues. Germline CDR1 reads LGHDT; CDR2 reads YNNKEL (reference sequence). In DNA form, the CDR3 reads TGTGCCAGCAGCCAGCCCAGGGGGGCAAGCTATGGCTACACCTTC. Translating it yields CASSQPRGASYGYTF.

This chain connects TRBV7-8 to TRBJ2-5, with 7 bases matching TRBD1. The CDR3 contains 15 residues. V was clipped by 5 bases and J by 1 base; unmatched bases: 7. In germline, CDR1 is SGHVS, CDR2 FQNEAQ. The chain's CDR3 is CASSPGTVSQETQYF. CDR3 sequence (DNA): TGTGCCAGCAGCCCCGGGACAGTTAGCCAAGAGACCCAGTACTTC.

This clone was observed a single time. The J gene is TRBJ1-5, the V gene TRBV28, with a possible D match to TRBD1 (5 bases). Trimming stripped 4 bases from V and 3 bases from J, with 7 bases between. Germline values: CDR1 MDHEN, CDR2 SYDVKM. The CDR3 is 13 amino acids. The CDR3 DNA sequence: TGTGCCAGCAGTTCAGGGAACAATCAGCCCCAGCATTTT. Its protein is CASSSGNNQPQHF.

The gene calls are TRBV4-3 and TRBJ1-5, with 8 bases that match TRBD1. The germline CDR1 and CDR2 sequences are LGHNA and YSLEER. This CDR3 has 14 residues. V shed 3 bases and J 7 bases; nucleotides not matched to a gene: 5. The CDR3 DNA follows: TGCGCCAGCAGCCAGGACAGGGTAGGGCAGCCCCAGCATTTT. Encoded protein: CASSQDRVGQPQHF.

The chain combines TRBV7-6 with TRBJ2-7, with a possible D match to TRBD2 (6 bases). V was shortened by 4 bases and J by 4 bases, with 23 bases between the two germline ends. The length of the CDR3 is 17 residues. The germline V gene encodes CDR1 SGHVS and CDR2 FNYEAQ. DNA of the CDR3: TGTGCCAGCAGCTCCCCAGTAGATGGCGGGAATCGTTACGAGCAGTACTTC. Residues: CASSSPVDGGNRYEQYF.

The chain carries TRBV19 and TRBJ1-5; 9 nucleotides line up with TRBD1. The CDR3 is 15 residues long. Germline values: CDR1 LNHDA, CDR2 SQIVND (reference sequence). V gave up 4 bases and J gave up 6 bases; unmatched junction bases: 7. The CDR3 region is CASSTDRGSFQPQHF. DNA for the CDR3: TGTGCCAGTAGTACCGACAGGGGGTCTTTTCAGCCCCAGCATTTT.